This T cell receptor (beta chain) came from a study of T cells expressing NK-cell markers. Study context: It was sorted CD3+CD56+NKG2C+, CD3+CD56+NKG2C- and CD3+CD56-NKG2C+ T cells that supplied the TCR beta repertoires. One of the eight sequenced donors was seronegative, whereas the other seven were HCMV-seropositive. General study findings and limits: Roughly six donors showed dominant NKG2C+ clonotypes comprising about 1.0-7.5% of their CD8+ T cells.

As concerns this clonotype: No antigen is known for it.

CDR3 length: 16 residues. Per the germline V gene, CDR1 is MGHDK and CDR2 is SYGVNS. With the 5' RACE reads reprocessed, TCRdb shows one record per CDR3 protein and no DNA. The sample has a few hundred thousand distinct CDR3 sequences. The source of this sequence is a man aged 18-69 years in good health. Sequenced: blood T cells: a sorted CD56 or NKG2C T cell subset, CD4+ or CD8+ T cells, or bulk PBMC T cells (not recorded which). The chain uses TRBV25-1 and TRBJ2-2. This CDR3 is CASSDTKLGSTGELFF.